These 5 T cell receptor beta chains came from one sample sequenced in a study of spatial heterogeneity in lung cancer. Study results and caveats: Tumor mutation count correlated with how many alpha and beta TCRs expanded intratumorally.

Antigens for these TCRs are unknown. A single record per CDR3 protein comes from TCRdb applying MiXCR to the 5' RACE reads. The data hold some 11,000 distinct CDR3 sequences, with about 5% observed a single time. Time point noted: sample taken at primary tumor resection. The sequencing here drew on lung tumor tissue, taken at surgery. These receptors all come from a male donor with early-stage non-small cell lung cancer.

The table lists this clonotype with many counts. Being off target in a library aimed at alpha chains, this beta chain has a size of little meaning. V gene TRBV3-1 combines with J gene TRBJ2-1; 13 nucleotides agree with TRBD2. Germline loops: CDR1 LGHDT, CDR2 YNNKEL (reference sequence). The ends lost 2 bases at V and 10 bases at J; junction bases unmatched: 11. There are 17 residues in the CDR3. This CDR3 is CASSQPFTSGRAAEQFF. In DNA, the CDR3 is TGTGCCAGCAGCCAACCCTTTACTAGCGGGAGGGCAGCCGAGCAGTTCTTC.

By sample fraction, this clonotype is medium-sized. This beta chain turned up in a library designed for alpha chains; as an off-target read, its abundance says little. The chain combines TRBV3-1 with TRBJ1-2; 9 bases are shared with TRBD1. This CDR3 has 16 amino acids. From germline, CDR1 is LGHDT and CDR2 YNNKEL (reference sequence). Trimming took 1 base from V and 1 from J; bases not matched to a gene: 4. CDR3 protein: CASSQAGTGINYGYTF. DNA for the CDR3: TGTGCCAGCAGCCAAGCAGGGACAGGGATTAACTATGGCTACACCTTC.

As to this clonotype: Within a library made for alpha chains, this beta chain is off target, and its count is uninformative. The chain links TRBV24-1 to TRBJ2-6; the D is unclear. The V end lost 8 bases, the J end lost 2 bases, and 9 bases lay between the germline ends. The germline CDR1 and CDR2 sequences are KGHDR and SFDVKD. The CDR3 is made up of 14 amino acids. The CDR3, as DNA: TGTGCCACCATGAGTACTGCTGGGGCCAACGTCCTGACTTTC. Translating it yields CATMSTAGANVLTF.

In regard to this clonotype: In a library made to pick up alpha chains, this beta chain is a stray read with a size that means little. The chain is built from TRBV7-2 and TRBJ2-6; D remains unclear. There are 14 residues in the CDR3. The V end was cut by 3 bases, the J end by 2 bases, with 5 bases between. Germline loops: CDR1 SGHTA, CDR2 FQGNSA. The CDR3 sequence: CASSFGTGANVLTF. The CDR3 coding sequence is TGTGCCAGCAGCTTTGGTACTGGGGCCAACGTCCTGACTTTC.

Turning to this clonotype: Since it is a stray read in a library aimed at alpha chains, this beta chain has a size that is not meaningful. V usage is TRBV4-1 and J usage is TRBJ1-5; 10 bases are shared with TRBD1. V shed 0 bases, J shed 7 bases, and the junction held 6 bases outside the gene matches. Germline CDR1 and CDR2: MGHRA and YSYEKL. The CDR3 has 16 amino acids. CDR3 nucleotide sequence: TGCGCCAGCAGCCAAGATTTGGGACAGGGGAGCCAGCCCCAGCATTTT. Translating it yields CASSQDLGQGSQPQHF.